Listed here are 32 T cell receptor beta chains from one sample, sequenced in a study of blood T cell repertoires in COVID-19. Measured with immunoSEQ multiplex PCR; TCRdb has only the in-frame clones, and not every one. The data contain approximately 400,000 clones, around four fifths of them seen just once; the ten biggest clones take up approximately 5%. Source material: PBMCs or T cells enriched from blood (not recorded which). All receptors derive from a woman aged 50 to 65 who had recovered from COVID-19.

This chain links TRBV6-5 with TRBJ1-2; 8 nucleotides agree with TRBD1. This CDR3 has 14 residues. V gave up 8 bases and J gave up 7 bases; unmatched junction bases: 12. Per germline, CDR1 MNHEY and CDR2 SVGAGI. CDR3: CASARAGGLAGYTF. The CDR3, as DNA: TGTGCCAGCGCGAGGGCAGGGGGCCTGGCTGGCTACACCTTC.

The chain recombines TRBV7-2 with TRBJ2-3, with TRBD2 identical over 12 bases. With 2 bases clipped from V and 6 bases from J, the junction kept 15 bases outside the gene matches. Germline CDR1 and CDR2: SGHTA and FQGNSA. There are 19 residues in the CDR3. The CDR3 reads CASSLSPRTSGGYLDTQYF. The CDR3, as DNA: TGTGCCAGCAGCTTAAGCCCGCGCACTAGCGGGGGGTATTTGGATACGCAGTATTTT.

The chain recombines TRBV5-1 with TRBJ2-7, with 8 bases that match TRBD2. Looked up from germline, CDR1 is SGHRS and CDR2 is YFSETQ. The CDR3 covers 15 residues. V dropped 4 bases and J dropped 2; count of bases not matched to a gene: 8. The CDR3 region is CASSPGLAGPYEQYF. DNA for the CDR3: TGCGCCAGCAGCCCAGGCCTAGCGGGCCCCTACGAGCAGTACTTC.

The chain couples TRBV10-3 to TRBJ2-3, with 9 bases matching TRBD1. V lost 10 bases, J lost 4 bases, and 9 bases stayed unmatched. Per the germline V gene, CDR1 is ENHRY and CDR2 is SYGVKD. This CDR3 has 14 residues. The CDR3 loop is CATGQGSFADTQYF. CDR3 in DNA: TGTGCCACTGGACAGGGGTCTTTTGCAGATACGCAGTATTTT.

The chain is built from TRBV5-8 and TRBJ2-1, with a tentative D call TRBD2 (6 bases). The V end lost 4 bases, the J end lost 1 base, and 12 bases lay between the germline ends. The CDR3 length is 15 residues. In germline, CDR1 is SGHTS, CDR2 YDEGEE. CDR3 sequence reads: CASSPRRVSYNEQFF. CDR3 nucleotide sequence: TGTGCCAGCAGCCCTCGGAGGGTTTCCTACAATGAGCAGTTCTTC.

The genes are TRBV30 and TRBJ1-5; D is perhaps TRBD1 (5 bases). The germline CDR1 and CDR2 sequences are GTSNPN and SVGIG (reference sequence). V was trimmed by 0 bases and J by 4 bases, leaving 13 bases between them. The CDR3 is 15 residues long. The CDR3 here is CAWSVAAGGNQPQHF. The CDR3 DNA sequence: TGTGCCTGGAGTGTGGCAGCGGGGGGTAATCAGCCCCAGCATTTT. The full variable domain, its missing parts supplied by reference TRBV30 and TRBJ1-5, is SQTIHQWPATLVQPVGSPLSLECTVEGTSNPNLYWYRQAAGRGLQLLFYSVGIGQISSEVPQNLSASRPQDRQFILSSKKLLLSDSGFYLCAWSVAAGGNQPQHFGDGTRLSIL.

V and J are TRBV7-2 and TRBJ2-7; a weak D match, TRBD1 (6 bases). The V and J ends lost 1 base and 5 bases respectively, with 18 bases between them. The germline V gene encodes CDR1 SGHTA and CDR2 FQGNSA. The CDR3 sequence is 16 residues long. CDR3 nucleotides: TGTGCCAGCAGCTTAGAGGGGGACAAAATTCGGAACGAGCAGTACTTC. It codes for CASSLEGDKIRNEQYF.

This chain links TRBV19 with TRBJ1-1; D unclear. V lost 5 bases to trimming and J lost 3 bases, with 10 bases between them. Germline CDR1 reads LNHDA; CDR2 reads SQIVND (reference sequence). The CDR3 contains 13 residues. CDR3 in amino acids: CASSWALDTEAFF. DNA for the CDR3: TGTGCCAGTAGTTGGGCTCTTGACACTGAAGCTTTCTTT. Using reference TRBV19 and TRBJ1-1 for the parts outside the CDR3, the full variable domain is DGGITQSPKYLFRKEGQNVTLSCEQNLNHDAMYWYRQDPGQGLRLIYYSQIVNDFQKGDIAEGYSVSREKKESFPLTVTSAQKNPTAFYLCASSWALDTEAFFGQGTRLTVV.

The chain has TRBV5-6 and TRBJ1-1, with 9 bases that match TRBD1. Per germline, CDR1 SGHDT and CDR2 YYEEEE. The CDR3 loop spans 17 amino acids. V lost 2 bases, J lost 4 bases, and 12 bases stayed unmatched. The CDR3 nucleotides are TGTGCCAGCAGCTTACTCCACAGGGGGCATGGTGGCACTGAAGCTTTCTTT. It is translated as CASSLLHRGHGGTEAFF.

J is TRBJ1-4 and V is TRBV20-1; D is possibly TRBD1 (6 bases). The V and J ends lost 7 bases and 8 bases respectively, with 11 bases between them. The germline CDR1 and CDR2 sequences are DFQATT and SNEGSKA (reference sequence). The CDR3 extends over 11 amino acids. The CDR3 DNA reads as TGCAGTGTACGGACAGTCGAAAAACTGTTTTTT. Encoded protein: CSVRTVEKLFF.

This clone was detected only once. The V call is TRBV15, the J call TRBJ2-3; D perhaps matches TRBD2 (6 bases). CDR1 is LNHNV and CDR2 is YYDKDF in the germline V gene (reference sequence). The CDR3 has 18 residues. Trimming took off 3 bases at V and 2 bases at J, with 21 bases between the two ends. CDR3 protein: CATSSVVGGGYSTDTQYF. CDR3 in DNA: TGTGCCACCAGCAGCGTGGTTGGGGGAGGTTACTCCACAGATACGCAGTATTTT.

CDR3 sequence reads: CASSQTTRGNTDTQYF. The CDR3 bases are TGTGCCAGCAGCCAAACCACCCGGGGTAACACAGATACGCAGTATTTT. The chain uses TRBV3-1 (or the pseudogene TRBV3-2) and TRBJ2-3, with D maybe TRBD2 (5 bases). Trimming left V 2 bases short and J 2 bases short, with 14 bases between. The CDR3 consists of 16 residues. Germline V gene lookup returns CDR1 LGHDT and CDR2 YNNKEL (reference sequence).

This sequence joins TRBV9 and TRBJ2-7, with a weak D call TRBD1 (6 bases). The length of the CDR3 is 14 residues. V was shortened by 3 bases and J by 7 bases, with 17 bases between the two germline ends. Germline lookup yields CDR1 SGDLS and CDR2 YYNGEE. The DNA for the CDR3 is TGTGCCAGCAGCGCACGGGACACCCCTTCGGAGCAGTACTTC. Translation gives CASSARDTPSEQYF.

The V and J genes are TRBV7-9 and TRBJ2-5; D is perhaps TRBD1 (5 bases). Trimming shortened V by 3 bases and J by 3 bases, and 14 bases separated the two germline ends. This CDR3 comprises 15 residues. CDR1 and CDR2 from the germline V gene are SEHNR and FQNEAQ (reference sequence). CDR3 sequence reads: CASSFSTGWEETQYF. CDR3 DNA sequence: TGTGCCAGCAGCTTCTCCACAGGCTGGGAAGAGACCCAGTACTTC. Filled out from reference TRBV7-9 and TRBJ2-5, the complete variable domain reads DTGVSQNPRHKITKRGQNVTFRCDPISEHNRLYWYRQTLGQGPEFLTYFQNEAQLEKSRLLSDRFSAERPKGSFSTLEIQRTEQGDSAMYLCASSFSTGWEETQYFGPGTRLLVL.

This CDR3 reads CASSDRRTGGRSYGYTF. The CDR3 DNA is TGTGCCAGTAGTGATCGACGGACAGGGGGGCGTAGCTATGGCTACACCTTC. The gene calls are TRBV19 and TRBJ1-2, with 10 bases aligning to TRBD1. Germline V gene sequence: CDR1 LNHDA, CDR2 SQIVND (reference sequence). The CDR3 is 17 residues long. The trim removed 5 bases at V and 4 bases at J, leaving 13 bases unmatched.

J is TRBJ1-6 and V is TRBV21-1; TRBD1 was called by the table and not checked on the DNA. TRBV21-1 is termed a pseudogene. The CDR3 runs to 15 residues. The chain's CDR3 is CASSKGQGVNSPLHF. The CDR3 region has the DNA TGTGCCAGCAGCAAGGGTCAGGGCGTCAATTCACCCCTCCACTTT.

J is TRBJ2-5 and V is TRBV5-4; 10 nucleotides align to TRBD2. Trimming cost V 5 bases and J 2 bases; bases outside gene matches: 12. Per the germline V gene, CDR1 is SGHNT and CDR2 is YYREEE (reference sequence). This CDR3 is 17 amino acids long. The CDR3: CASSGNSLAGLQETQYF. CDR3 in DNA: TGTGCCAGCAGTGGGAATTCACTAGCGGGGCTACAAGAGACCCAGTACTTC. The full variable domain, its missing parts supplied by reference TRBV5-4 and TRBJ2-5, is ETGVTQSPTHLIKTRGQQVTLRCSSQSGHNTVSWYQQALGQGPQFIFQYYREEENGRGNFPPRFSGLQFPNYSSELNVNALELDDSALYLCASSGNSLAGLQETQYFGPGTRLLVL.

This clone appeared once. The chain couples TRBV5-6 to TRBJ1-2; D is perhaps TRBD1 (5 bases). CDR3 length: 14 amino acids. The germline V and J ends were trimmed by 4 bases and 4 bases, with 14 bases remaining between them. Germline-derived CDR1 and CDR2 are SGHDT and YYEEEE. The CDR3 is CASSNLRGSYGYTF. CDR3 bases: TGTGCCAGCAGCAACTTGCGGGGGAGCTATGGCTACACCTTC. The whole variable domain, filled in from reference TRBV5-6 and TRBJ1-2, reads DAGVTQSPTHLIKTRGQQVTLRCSPKSGHDTVSWYQQALGQGPQFIFQYYEEEERQRGNFPDRFSGHQFPNYSSELNVNALLLGDSALYLCASSNLRGSYGYTFGSGTRLTVV.

This chain joins TRBV10-1 and TRBJ1-1, with TRBD1 identical over 10 bases. Germline V gene data show CDR1 as WNHNN and CDR2 as SYGVQD (reference sequence). The CDR3 runs to 15 residues. V shed 3 bases and J 9 bases; nucleotides not matched to a gene: 10. In DNA form, the CDR3 reads TGCGCCAGCAGTGACCTAGACAGGGGGCTACGTCAAGCTTTCTTT. Translation: CASSDLDRGLRQAFF.

V and J are TRBV19 and TRBJ1-1; 11 bases fit TRBD1. The germline V gene encodes CDR1 LNHDA and CDR2 SQIVND (reference sequence). V lost 1 base to trimming and J lost 4 bases; unmatched junction nucleotides: 5. The CDR3 loop spans 16 amino acids. CDR3 in amino acids: CASSIVPGQGATEAFF. As DNA, the CDR3 is TGTGCCAGTAGTATAGTTCCCGGACAGGGGGCCACTGAAGCTTTCTTT.

This clone has only one observation. The rearrangement joins TRBV6-5 to TRBJ1-2; no reliable D call. This CDR3 has 13 residues. The germline V and J ends were trimmed by 0 bases and 8 bases, with 10 bases remaining between them. CDR1 and CDR2 (germline): MNHEY, SVGAGI. The CDR3, as DNA: TGTGCCAGCAGTTACTCGGTGAACGGGGGCTACACCTTC. Protein product: CASSYSVNGGYTF.

V and J are TRBV19 and TRBJ1-2, with 8 nucleotides matching TRBD1. The CDR3 covers 13 residues. After removal of 5 bases from V and 8 bases from J, the junction contained 7 bases not matched to a gene. Germline loops: CDR1 LNHDA, CDR2 SQIVND (reference sequence). CDR3 sequence: CASSLDRVVGYTF. CDR3 DNA: TGTGCCAGTAGTTTGGACAGGGTCGTGGGCTACACCTTC.

CDR3 sequence (DNA): TGTGCCTGGAGGGACAGGGGGCTTCGGGGCTATGGCTACACCTTC. Translating it yields CAWRDRGLRGYGYTF. The genes are TRBV30 and TRBJ1-2; 11 positions agree with TRBD1. CDR3 length equals 15 residues. The V gene's germline CDR1 is GTSNPN and CDR2 SVGIG (reference sequence). With 3 bases clipped from V and 4 bases from J, the junction kept 7 bases outside the gene matches.

The chain links TRBV4-2 to TRBJ1-6, with D unclear. Trimming pared 0 bases from V and 7 bases from J, leaving 13 bases between. Looked up from germline, CDR1 is LGHNA and CDR2 is YNFKEQ. The CDR3 runs to 16 residues. The CDR3 DNA reads TGTGCCAGCAGCCAAGACGACGGGCGGGAGAATTCACCCCTCCACTTT. It yields the protein CASSQDDGRENSPLHF.

The V call is TRBV5-1, the J call TRBJ2-7; 14 nucleotides line up with TRBD2. The V and J ends lost 4 bases and 5 bases, in that order; junction bases with no gene match: 5. Germline V gene sequence: CDR1 SGHRS, CDR2 YFSETQ. The CDR3 has 15 amino acids. This CDR3 reads CASSAGTSGSHEQYF. Written as DNA, the CDR3 is TGCGCCAGCAGCGCCGGGACTAGCGGGAGCCACGAGCAGTACTTC.

The gene calls are TRBV5-4 and TRBJ2-3, with 7 positions matching TRBD2. V shed 0 bases, J shed 2 bases, and the junction held 3 bases outside the gene matches. Germline CDR1 SGHNT, CDR2 YYREEE (reference sequence). This CDR3 spans 15 amino acids. The CDR3 nucleotides are TGTGCCAGCAGCTTGGAGCGGGGCGCCACAGATACGCAGTATTTT. Translated, it gives CASSLERGATDTQYF.

The genes are TRBV6-5 and TRBJ2-1; D is perhaps TRBD2 (7 bases). V was pared by 4 bases and J by 7 bases, with 20 bases between. The CDR3 runs to 16 residues. Germline assignment: CDR1 MNHEY and CDR2 SVGAGI. CDR3 DNA: TGTGCCAGCAGTTTTATAGGGATCGGGGGGACAAATGAGCAGTTCTTC. It translates to CASSFIGIGGTNEQFF.

The rearrangement links TRBV6-5 to TRBJ1-2; D is unresolved. Looked up from germline, CDR1 is MNHEY and CDR2 is SVGAGI. The CDR3 loop spans 13 amino acids. Deletions cut 2 bases from V and 2 bases from J, with 6 bases between. The CDR3 region is CASSYERNYGYTF. DNA for the CDR3: TGTGCCAGCAGTTACGAGAGAAACTATGGCTACACCTTC.

This sequence joins TRBV4-3 and TRBJ2-7, with TRBD2 matching over 8 bases. Germline CDR1 is LGHNA and CDR2 is YSLEER. The CDR3 has 17 amino acids. Trimming removed 0 bases from V and 2 bases from J; junction bases left unmatched: 9. CDR3 loop: CASSQDLRASGPYEQYF. The CDR3 region has the DNA TGCGCCAGCAGCCAAGATTTGCGGGCTAGCGGGCCCTACGAGCAGTACTTC.

In DNA, the CDR3 is TGCGCCAGCAGCCCGATGACAGGGAGTTCTGCCAAAAACATTCAGTACTTC. This gives the protein CASSPMTGSSAKNIQYF. V gene TRBV5-1 combines with J gene TRBJ2-4; the match to TRBD1 covers 7 bases. V was clipped by 4 bases and J by 1 base; unmatched bases: 11. CDR3 length equals 17 residues. Germline V gene sequence: CDR1 SGHRS, CDR2 YFSETQ.

The V and J genes are TRBV4-3 and TRBJ2-5, with D perhaps matching TRBD1 (5 bases). Germline-derived CDR1 and CDR2 are LGHNA and YSLEER. V dropped 0 bases and J dropped 9 bases, with 17 bases sitting between them. The CDR3 length is 15 residues. The CDR3 DNA reads as TGCGCCAGCAGCCAAGATCGTGCGACAGTGGGCCCCCAGTACTTC. Its translation is CASSQDRATVGPQYF.

The chain links TRBV7-8 to TRBJ1-1; D ambiguous. Germline values: CDR1 SGHVS, CDR2 FQNEAQ. Trimming removed 1 base from V and 0 bases from J, with 15 bases in between. The CDR3 is made up of 17 amino acids. This CDR3 reads CASSLVPSRRMNTEAFF. The CDR3 DNA follows: TGTGCCAGCAGCTTAGTCCCCAGCCGGAGAATGAACACTGAAGCTTTCTTT. The complete variable domain, with remaining parts taken from reference TRBV7-8 and TRBJ1-1, reads GAGVSQSPRYKVAKRGQDVALRCDPISGHVSLFWYQQALGQGPEFLTYFQNEAQLDKSGLPSDRFFAERPEGSVSTLKIQRTQQEDSAVYLCASSLVPSRRMNTEAFFGQGTRLTVV.